This TCR beta chain was sequenced during a study of T-cell reconstitution after alpha-beta-depleted transplantation in children. Unique molecular identifiers tagged the TCRbeta library. TCRdb reprocessed the PCR reads with MiXCR, giving one entry per CDR3 protein. The data hold more than 200,000 distinct CDR3 sequences, with roughly a quarter observed a single time. As regards this clonotype: What it binds is unknown.

The CDR3 has 16 residues. Trimming cost V 1 base and J 4 bases, with 16 bases left between them. Germline CDR1 reads LNHDA; CDR2 reads SQIVND (reference sequence). General study results and limits: Elevated TCRbeta diversity at day 60 was traced, in some patients, to surviving recipient T cells and thymic progenitors.

The sequence came from a female patient under 10 years old who had a stem cell transplant for congenital amegakaryocytic thrombocytopenia, so the T cells may come from the graft donor. This chain uses TRBV19 with TRBJ1-1, with D perhaps matching TRBD1 (6 bases). Material: PBMCs, mostly from graft donor cells, obtained 360 days after TCRalphabeta/CD19-depleted stem cell transplant. The CDR3 region has the DNA TGTGCCAGTAGTATAGTCCCCGGGCTGGGGGCCACTGAAGCTTTCTTT. The encoded protein is CASSIVPGLGATEAFF.